This T cell receptor beta chain is drawn from a study of chemoradiotherapy in HPV16-positive cancers. Comments on this clone: Its specificity is not known.

Study results and limitations: Non-HPV-specific T cells did not expand in tumors during treatment, whereas candidate HPV-specific clones and E7-related motifs did. Better recurrence-free survival went with HPV-responsive T-cell expansion in HPV16-positive patients.

Sequencing was performed with immunoSEQ multiplex PCR; in TCRdb, only in-frame clones are kept and a portion is missing. The table records 5,500 to 8,000 clones, about three quarters of them present only once. Over chemoradiotherapy, repertoires were sampled more than once. V was pared by 5 bases and J by 5 bases, with 5 bases of the junction left unmatched. The CDR3 runs to 14 residues. Germline assignment: CDR1 LGHNT and CDR2 FRNRAP. Sampling was carried out from a patient who underwent chemoradiotherapy. This receptor was obtained from a human donor with HPV-associated anogenital cancer. The V and J genes are TRBV12-5 and TRBJ2-5, with 10 bases that match TRBD1. The chain's CDR3 is CASGDRGRSETQYF. CDR3 in DNA: TGTGCTAGTGGTGACAGGGGGCGCTCGGAGACCCAGTACTTC. Combining the CDR3 with reference TRBV12-5 and TRBJ2-5 gives the whole variable domain DARVTQTPRHKVTEMGQEVTMRCQPILGHNTVFWYRQTMMQGLELLAYFRNRAPLDDSGMPKDRFSAEMPDATLATLKIQPSEPRDSAVYFCASGDRGRSETQYFGPGTRLLVL.